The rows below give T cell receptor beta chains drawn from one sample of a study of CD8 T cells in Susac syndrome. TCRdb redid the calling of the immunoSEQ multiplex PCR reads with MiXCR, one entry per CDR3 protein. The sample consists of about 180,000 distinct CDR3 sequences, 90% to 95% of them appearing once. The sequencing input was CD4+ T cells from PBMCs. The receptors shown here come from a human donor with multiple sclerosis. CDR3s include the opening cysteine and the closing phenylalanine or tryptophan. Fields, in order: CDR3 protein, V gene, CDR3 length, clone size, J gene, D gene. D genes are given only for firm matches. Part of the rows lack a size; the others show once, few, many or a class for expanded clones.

CASSVGVLAGSGTDTQYF	TRBV9	18	-	TRBJ2-3	TRBD2
CASRLGGSPLHF	TRBV12-3/TRBV12-4	12	-	TRBJ1-6	-
CASSSLDRPDTQYF	TRBV19	14	-	TRBJ2-3	-
CARRPRGGPNTEAFF	TRBV2	15	-	TRBJ1-1	-
CASSLRANYGYTF	TRBV12-3/TRBV12-4	13	few	TRBJ1-2	-
CASSAPTSGSKDTQYF	TRBV12-3/TRBV12-4	16	-	TRBJ2-3	TRBD2
CASSIRRGETQYF	TRBV19	13	-	TRBJ2-5	-
CASSLFNQPQHF	TRBV2	12	-	TRBJ1-5	-
CASSPRQDPEAFF	TRBV9	13	once	TRBJ1-1	-
CASSPGQGSETQYF	TRBV5-6	14	few	TRBJ2-5	TRBD1
CASAGGSNTGELFF	TRBV5-1	14	-	TRBJ2-2	TRBD2
CASSSTANQPQHF	TRBV7-9	13	-	TRBJ1-5	-
CASSQEPTGGNTIYF	TRBV4-2	15	-	TRBJ1-3	TRBD1
CASSTRTLYNEQFF	TRBV5-1	14	-	TRBJ2-1	-
CASIGEGNREQYF	TRBV28	13	-	TRBJ2-7	-
CASSLRQGASEAFF	TRBV7-9	14	-	TRBJ1-1	TRBD1
CASSPTGPSYGYTF	TRBV19	14	few	TRBJ1-2	-